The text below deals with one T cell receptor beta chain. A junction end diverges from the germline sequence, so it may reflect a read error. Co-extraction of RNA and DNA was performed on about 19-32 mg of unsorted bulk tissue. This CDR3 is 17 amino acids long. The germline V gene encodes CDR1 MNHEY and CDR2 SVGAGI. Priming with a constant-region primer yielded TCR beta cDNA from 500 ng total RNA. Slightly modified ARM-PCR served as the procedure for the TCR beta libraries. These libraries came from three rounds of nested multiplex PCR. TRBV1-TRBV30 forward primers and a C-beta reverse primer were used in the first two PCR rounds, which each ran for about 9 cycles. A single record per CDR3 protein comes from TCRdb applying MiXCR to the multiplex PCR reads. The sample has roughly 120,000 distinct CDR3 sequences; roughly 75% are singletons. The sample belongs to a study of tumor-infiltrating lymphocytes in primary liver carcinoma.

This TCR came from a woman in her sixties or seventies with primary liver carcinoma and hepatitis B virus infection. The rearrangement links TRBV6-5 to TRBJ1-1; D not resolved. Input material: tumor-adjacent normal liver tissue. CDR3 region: CASSYSKGYGVSAETFF. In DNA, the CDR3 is TGTGCCAGCAGTTACTCGAAAGGGTACGGGGTAAGTGCTGAAACTTTCTTT.